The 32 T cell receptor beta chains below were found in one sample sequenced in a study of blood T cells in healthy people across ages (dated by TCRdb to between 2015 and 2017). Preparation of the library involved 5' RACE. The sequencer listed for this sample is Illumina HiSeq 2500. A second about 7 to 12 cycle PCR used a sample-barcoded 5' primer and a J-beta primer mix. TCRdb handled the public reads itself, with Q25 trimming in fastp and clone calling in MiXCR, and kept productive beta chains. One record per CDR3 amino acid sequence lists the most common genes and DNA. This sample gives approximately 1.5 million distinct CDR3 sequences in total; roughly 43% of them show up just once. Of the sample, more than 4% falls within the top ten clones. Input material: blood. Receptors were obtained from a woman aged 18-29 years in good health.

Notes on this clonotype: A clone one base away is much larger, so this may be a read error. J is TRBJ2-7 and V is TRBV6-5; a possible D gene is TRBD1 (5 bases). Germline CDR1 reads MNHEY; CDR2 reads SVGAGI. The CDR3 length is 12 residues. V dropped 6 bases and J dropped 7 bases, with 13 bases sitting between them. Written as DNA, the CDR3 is TGTGCCAGCAGCCAGGGTCCCAATGAGCAGTACTTC. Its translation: CASSQGPNEQYF.

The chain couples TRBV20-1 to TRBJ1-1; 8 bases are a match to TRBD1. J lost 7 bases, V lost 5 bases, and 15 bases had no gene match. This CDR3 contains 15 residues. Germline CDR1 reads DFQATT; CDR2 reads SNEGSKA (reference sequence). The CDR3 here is CSARPGTGLRGEAFF. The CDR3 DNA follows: TGCAGTGCTCGTCCCGGGACAGGTTTGCGGGGTGAAGCTTTCTTT.

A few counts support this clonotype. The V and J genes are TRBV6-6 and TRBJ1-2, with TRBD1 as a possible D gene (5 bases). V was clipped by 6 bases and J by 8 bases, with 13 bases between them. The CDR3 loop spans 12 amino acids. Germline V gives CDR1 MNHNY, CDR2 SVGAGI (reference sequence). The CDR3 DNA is TGTGCCAGCAGCCGTAGGGGTGGCGGCTACACCTTC. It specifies CASSRRGGGYTF.

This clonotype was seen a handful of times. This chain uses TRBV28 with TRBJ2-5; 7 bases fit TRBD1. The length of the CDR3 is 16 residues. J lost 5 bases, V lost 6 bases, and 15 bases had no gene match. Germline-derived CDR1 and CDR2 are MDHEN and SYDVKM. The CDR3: CASSQNSGGKGETQYF. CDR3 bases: TGTGCCAGCAGCCAAAACTCAGGGGGAAAAGGGGAGACCCAGTACTTC. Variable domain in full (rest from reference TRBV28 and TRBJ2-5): DVKVTQSSRYLVKRTGEKVFLECVQDMDHENMFWYRQDPGLGLRLIYFSYDVKMKEKGDIPEGYSVSREKKERFSLILESASTNQTSMYLCASSQNSGGKGETQYFGPGTRLLVL.

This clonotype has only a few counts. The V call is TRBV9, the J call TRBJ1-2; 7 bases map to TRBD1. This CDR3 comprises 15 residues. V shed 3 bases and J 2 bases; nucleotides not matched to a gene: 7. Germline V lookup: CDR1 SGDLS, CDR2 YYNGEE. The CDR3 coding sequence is TGTGCCAGCAGCGCCGGGACAGCAAACAACTATGGCTACACCTTC. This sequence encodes CASSAGTANNYGYTF.

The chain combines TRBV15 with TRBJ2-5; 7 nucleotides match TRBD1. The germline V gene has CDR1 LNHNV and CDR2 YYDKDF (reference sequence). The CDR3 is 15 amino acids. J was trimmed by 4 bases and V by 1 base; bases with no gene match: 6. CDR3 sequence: CATSRGDRERETQYF. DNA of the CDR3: TGTGCCACCAGCAGAGGAGACAGGGAAAGAGAGACCCAGTACTTC.

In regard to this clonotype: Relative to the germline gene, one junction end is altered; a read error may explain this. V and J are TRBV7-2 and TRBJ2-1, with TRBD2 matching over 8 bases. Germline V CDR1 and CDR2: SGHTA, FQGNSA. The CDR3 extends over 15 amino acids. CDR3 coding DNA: TGTGCCAGCAGCCGCAAGACTAGCGTATACAATGGGCAGTTCTTC. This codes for CASSRKTSVYNGQFF. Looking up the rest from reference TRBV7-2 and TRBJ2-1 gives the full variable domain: GAGVSQSPSNKVTEKGKDVELRCDPISGHTALYWYRQSLGQGLEFLIYFQGNSAPDKSGLPSDRFSAERTGGSVSTLTIQRTQQEDSAVYLCASSRKTSVYNGQFFGPGTRLTVL.

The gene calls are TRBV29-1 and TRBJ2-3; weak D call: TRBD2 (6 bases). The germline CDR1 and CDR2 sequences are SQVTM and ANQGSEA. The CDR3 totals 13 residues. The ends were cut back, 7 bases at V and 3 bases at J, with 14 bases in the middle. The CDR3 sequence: CSAKRGWTDTQYF. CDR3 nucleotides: TGCAGCGCCAAACGGGGGTGGACAGATACGCAGTATTTT.

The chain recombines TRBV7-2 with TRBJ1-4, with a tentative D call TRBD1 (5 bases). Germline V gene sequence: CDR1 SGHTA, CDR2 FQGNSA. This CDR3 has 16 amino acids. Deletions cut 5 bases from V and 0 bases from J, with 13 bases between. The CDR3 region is CASSGGGVATNEKLFF. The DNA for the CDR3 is TGTGCCAGCAGCGGGGGTGGGGTTGCAACTAATGAAAAACTGTTTTTT. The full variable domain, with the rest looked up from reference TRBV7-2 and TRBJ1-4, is GAGVSQSPSNKVTEKGKDVELRCDPISGHTALYWYRQSLGQGLEFLIYFQGNSAPDKSGLPSDRFSAERTGGSVSTLTIQRTQQEDSAVYLCASSGGGVATNEKLFFGSGTQLSVL.

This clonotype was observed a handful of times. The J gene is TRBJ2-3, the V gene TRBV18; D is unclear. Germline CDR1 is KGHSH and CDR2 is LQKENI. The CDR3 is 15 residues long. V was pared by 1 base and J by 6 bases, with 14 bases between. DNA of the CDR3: TGTGCCAGCTCACCACAGCCCAGACCTCAGGATACGCAGTATTTT. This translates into CASSPQPRPQDTQYF.

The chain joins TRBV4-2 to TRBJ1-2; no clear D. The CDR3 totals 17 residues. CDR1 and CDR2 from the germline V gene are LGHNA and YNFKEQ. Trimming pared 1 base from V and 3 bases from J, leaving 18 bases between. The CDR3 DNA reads TGTGCCAGCAGCCAAGCAGCGAGAGCTGGCGTCGACTATGGCTACACCTTC. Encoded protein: CASSQAARAGVDYGYTF.

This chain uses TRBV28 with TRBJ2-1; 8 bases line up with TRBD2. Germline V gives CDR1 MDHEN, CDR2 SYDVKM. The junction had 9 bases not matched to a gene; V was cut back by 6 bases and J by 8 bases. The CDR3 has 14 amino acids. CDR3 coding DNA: TGTGCCAGCAGAGCATTCCCGGGACTAGATGAGCAGTTCTTC. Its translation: CASRAFPGLDEQFF.

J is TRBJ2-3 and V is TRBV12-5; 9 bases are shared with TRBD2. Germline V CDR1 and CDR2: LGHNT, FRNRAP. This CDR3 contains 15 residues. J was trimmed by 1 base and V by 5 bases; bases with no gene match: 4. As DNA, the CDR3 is TGTGCTAGTGGTCTAAAGCGGGGGGGCACAGATACGCAGTATTTT. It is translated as CASGLKRGGTDTQYF.

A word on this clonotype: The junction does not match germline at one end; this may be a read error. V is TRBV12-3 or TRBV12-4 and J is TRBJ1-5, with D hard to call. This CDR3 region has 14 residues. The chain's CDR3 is CTSSLKGSNQPQHF. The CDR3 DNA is TGTACCAGCAGTTTAAAGGGCAGCAATCAGCCCCAGCATTTT.

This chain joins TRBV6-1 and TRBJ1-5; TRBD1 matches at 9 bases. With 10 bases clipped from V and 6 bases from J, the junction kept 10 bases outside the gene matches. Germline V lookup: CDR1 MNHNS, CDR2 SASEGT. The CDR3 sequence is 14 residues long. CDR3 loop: CATKEQGAFQPQHF. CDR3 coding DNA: TGTGCCACTAAGGAACAGGGGGCTTTTCAGCCCCAGCATTTT.

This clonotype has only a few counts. The CDR3 region has the DNA TGCAGTGCTAGTCGGGGTCGGGCTAATGAAAAACTGTTTTTT. Its translation: CSASRGRANEKLFF. V usage is TRBV20-1 and J usage is TRBJ1-4; D remains unclear. V lost 3 bases and J lost 3, with 11 bases in between. Looked up from germline, CDR1 is DFQATT and CDR2 is SNEGSKA (reference sequence). The CDR3 runs to 14 residues.

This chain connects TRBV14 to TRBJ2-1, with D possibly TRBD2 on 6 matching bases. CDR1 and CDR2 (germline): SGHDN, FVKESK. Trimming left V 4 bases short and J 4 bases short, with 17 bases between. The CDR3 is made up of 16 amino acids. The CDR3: CASSPRDLARYNEQFF. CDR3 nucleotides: TGTGCCAGCAGCCCCCGGGACTTAGCACGGTACAATGAGCAGTTCTTC. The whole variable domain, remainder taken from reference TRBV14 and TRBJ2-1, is EAGVTQFPSHSVIEKGQTVTLRCDPISGHDNLYWYRRVMGKEIKFLLHFVKESKQDESGMPNNRFLAERTGGTYSTLKVQPAELEDSGVYFCASSPRDLARYNEQFFGPGTRLTVL.

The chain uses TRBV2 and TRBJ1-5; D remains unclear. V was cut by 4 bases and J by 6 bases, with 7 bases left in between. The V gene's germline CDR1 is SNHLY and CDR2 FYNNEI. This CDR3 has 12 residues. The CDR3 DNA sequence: TGTGCCAGCAGTGTTAAGGTTCAGCCCCAGCATTTT. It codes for CASSVKVQPQHF.

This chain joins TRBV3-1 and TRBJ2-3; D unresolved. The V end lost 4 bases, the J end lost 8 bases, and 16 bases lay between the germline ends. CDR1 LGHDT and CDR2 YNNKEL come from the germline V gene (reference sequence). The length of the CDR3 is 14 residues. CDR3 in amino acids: CASSLHEFLGTQYF. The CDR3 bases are TGTGCCAGCAGCCTCCACGAATTTTTAGGTACGCAGTATTTT.

CDR3 region: CSARDDRWSYGYTF. The CDR3 coding sequence is TGCAGTGCTAGAGACGACAGGTGGAGCTATGGCTACACCTTC. The chain couples TRBV20-1 to TRBJ1-2; tentatively, D is TRBD1 (6 bases). Trimming shortened V by 0 bases and J by 4 bases, and 12 bases separated the two germline ends. The CDR3 spans 14 residues. Germline values: CDR1 DFQATT, CDR2 SNEGSKA (reference sequence).

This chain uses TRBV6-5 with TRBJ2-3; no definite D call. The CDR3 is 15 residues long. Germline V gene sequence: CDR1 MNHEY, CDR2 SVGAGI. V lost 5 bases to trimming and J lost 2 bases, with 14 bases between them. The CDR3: CASSVEGPDTDTQYF. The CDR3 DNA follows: TGTGCCAGCAGTGTGGAAGGGCCGGACACAGATACGCAGTATTTT.

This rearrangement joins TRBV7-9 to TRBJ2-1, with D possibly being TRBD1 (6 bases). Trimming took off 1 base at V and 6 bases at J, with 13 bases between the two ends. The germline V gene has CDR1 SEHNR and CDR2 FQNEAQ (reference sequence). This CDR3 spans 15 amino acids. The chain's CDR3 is CASSLGDTPRNEQFF. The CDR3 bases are TGTGCCAGCAGCTTAGGGGACACGCCTCGCAATGAGCAGTTCTTC.

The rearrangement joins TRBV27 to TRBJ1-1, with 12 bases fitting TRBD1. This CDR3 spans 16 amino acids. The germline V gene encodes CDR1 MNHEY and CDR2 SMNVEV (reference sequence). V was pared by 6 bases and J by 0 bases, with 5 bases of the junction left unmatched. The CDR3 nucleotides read TGTGCCAGCAGCCGGGGACAGGGGGCGTTGAACACTGAAGCTTTCTTT. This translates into CASSRGQGALNTEAFF.

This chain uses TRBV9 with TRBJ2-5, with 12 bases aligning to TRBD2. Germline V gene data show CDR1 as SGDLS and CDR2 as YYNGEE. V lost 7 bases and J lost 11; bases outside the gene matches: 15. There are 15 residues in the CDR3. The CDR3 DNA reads TGTGCCAGCGGTTCCGGGACTAGCGGGTACAATGAGCAGTACTTC. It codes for CASGSGTSGYNEQYF.

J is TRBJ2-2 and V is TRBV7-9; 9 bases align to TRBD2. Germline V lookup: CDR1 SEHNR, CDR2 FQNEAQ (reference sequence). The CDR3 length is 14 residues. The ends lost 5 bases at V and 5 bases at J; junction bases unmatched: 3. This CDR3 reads CASSTSGGTGELFF. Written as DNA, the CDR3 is TGTGCCAGCAGCACAAGCGGGGGGACCGGGGAGCTGTTTTTT. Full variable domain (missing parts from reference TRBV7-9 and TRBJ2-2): DTGVSQNPRHKITKRGQNVTFRCDPISEHNRLYWYRQTLGQGPEFLTYFQNEAQLEKSRLLSDRFSAERPKGSFSTLEIQRTEQGDSAMYLCASSTSGGTGELFFGEGSRLTVL.

The CDR3 nucleotides read TGCAGTGCTAGAGACAGCCATCAGCCCCAGCATTTT. It codes for CSARDSHQPQHF. The chain has TRBV20-1 and TRBJ1-5; D is undetermined. CDR3 length: 12 amino acids. The germline V gene encodes CDR1 DFQATT and CDR2 SNEGSKA (reference sequence). V was clipped by 0 bases and J by 5 bases, with 5 bases between them.

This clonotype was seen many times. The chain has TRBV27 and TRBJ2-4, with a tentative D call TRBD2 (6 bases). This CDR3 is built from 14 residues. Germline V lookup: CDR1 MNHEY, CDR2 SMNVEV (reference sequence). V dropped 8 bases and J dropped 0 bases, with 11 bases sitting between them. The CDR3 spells CASRGTVAKNIQYF. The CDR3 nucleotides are TGTGCCAGCCGCGGGACGGTAGCCAAAAACATTCAGTACTTC.

CDR3 nucleotide sequence: TGCAGTGCTAGTTCGCGGGACGGGGGTTACGAGCAGTACTTC. Its protein product is CSASSRDGGYEQYF. This chain links TRBV20-1 with TRBJ2-4; D may be TRBD2 (6 bases). The end of the DNA fits TRBJ2-7 better, so the J call may be wrong. The length of the CDR3 is 14 residues. Germline V lookup: CDR1 DFQATT, CDR2 SNEGSKA (reference sequence).

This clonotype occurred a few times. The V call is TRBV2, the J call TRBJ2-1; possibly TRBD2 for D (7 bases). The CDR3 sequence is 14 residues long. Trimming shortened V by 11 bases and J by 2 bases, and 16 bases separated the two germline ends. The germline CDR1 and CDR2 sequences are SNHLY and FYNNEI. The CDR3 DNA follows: TGTGCCGGGTCCAAGGGGGGGACCTACAATGAGCAGTTCTTC. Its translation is CAGSKGGTYNEQFF.

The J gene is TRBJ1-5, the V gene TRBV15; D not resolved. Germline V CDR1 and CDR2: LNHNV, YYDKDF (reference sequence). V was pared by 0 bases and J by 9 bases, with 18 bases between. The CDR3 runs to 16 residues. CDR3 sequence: CATSRDFPKSALPQHF. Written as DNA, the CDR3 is TGTGCCACCAGCAGAGATTTTCCTAAATCAGCATTGCCCCAGCATTTT.

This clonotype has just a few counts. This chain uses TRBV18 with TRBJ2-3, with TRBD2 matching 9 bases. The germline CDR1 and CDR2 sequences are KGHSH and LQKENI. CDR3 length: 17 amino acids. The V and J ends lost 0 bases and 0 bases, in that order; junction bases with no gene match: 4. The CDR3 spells CASSPPGLASSTDTQYF. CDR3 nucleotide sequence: TGTGCCAGCTCACCACCGGGACTAGCATCTAGCACAGATACGCAGTATTTT. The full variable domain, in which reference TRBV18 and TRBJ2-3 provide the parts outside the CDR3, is NAGVMQNPRHLVRRRGQEARLRCSPMKGHSHVYWYRQLPEEGLKFMVYLQKENIIDESGMPKERFSAEFPKEGPSILRIQQVVRGDSAAYFCASSPPGLASSTDTQYFGPGTRLTVL.

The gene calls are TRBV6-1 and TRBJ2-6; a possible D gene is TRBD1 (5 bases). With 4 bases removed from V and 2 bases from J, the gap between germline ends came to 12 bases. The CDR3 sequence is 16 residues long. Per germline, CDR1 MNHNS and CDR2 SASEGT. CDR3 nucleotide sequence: TGTGCCAGCAGTGCGACAGCTGATGCTGGGGCCAACGTCCTGACTTTC. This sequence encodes CASSATADAGANVLTF.